Listed below are T cell receptor beta chains from one sample, sequenced in a study of shared clonotypes between healthy human individuals. Sequencing was performed with immunoSEQ multiplex PCR; in TCRdb, only in-frame clones are kept and a portion is missing. There are 560,000 or so clones in the sample; approximately 96% occur only once, and 0.11% lies in the top ten. The sequenced sample consisted of naive CD8+ T cells sorted from blood. The origin of the receptors is a woman aged 25 to 39 in good health. CDR3s include the opening cysteine and the closing phenylalanine or tryptophan. The order of the fields is D gene, J gene, V gene, clone size, CDR3 DNA, CDR3 protein. The D gene is left open where the match is weak. Size is omitted from some rows. Given values are once, few, many or a class for expanded clones.

D gene: TRBD2; J gene: TRBJ2-1; V gene: TRBV4-1; clone size: once; CDR3 DNA: TGCGCCAGCAGCCAAGATTATCCGCGGGAGGGTTTCGCCCAGTTCTTC; CDR3 protein: CASSQDYPREGFAQFF
D gene: TRBD1; J gene: TRBJ2-7; V gene: TRBV5-1; clone size: NA; CDR3 DNA: TGCGCCAGCAGCTTTGCCTCGGGACAGGGTACCTACGAGCAGTACTTC; CDR3 protein: CASSFASGQGTYEQYF
D gene: TRBD2; J gene: TRBJ2-7; V gene: TRBV7-9; clone size: NA; CDR3 DNA: TGTGCCAGCAGGTTGACTAGCGAAAGCTCCTACGAGCAGTACTTC; CDR3 protein: CASRLTSESSYEQYF
D gene: NA; J gene: TRBJ1-4; V gene: TRBV15; clone size: once; CDR3 DNA: TGTGCCACCAGCAGAAGGGGACTTAATGAAAAACTGTTTTTT; CDR3 protein: CATSRRGLNEKLFF
D gene: NA; J gene: TRBJ1-1; V gene: TRBV27; clone size: NA; CDR3 DNA: TGTGCCAGCAGTCTAGCGAGTTTCGGCAACACTGAAGCTTTCTTT; CDR3 protein: CASSLASFGNTEAFF
D gene: TRBD2; J gene: TRBJ2-7; V gene: TRBV2; clone size: once; CDR3 DNA: TGTGCCAGCGTCAGCGGGAGGAGTCGCTACGAGCAGTACTTC; CDR3 protein: CASVSGRSRYEQYF
D gene: TRBD2; J gene: TRBJ2-3; V gene: TRBV9; clone size: NA; CDR3 DNA: TGTGCCAGCAGCGCCGATGGACTAGCGACAGATACGCAGTATTTT; CDR3 protein: CASSADGLATDTQYF
D gene: NA; J gene: TRBJ2-4; V gene: TRBV28; clone size: NA; CDR3 DNA: TGTGCCAGCAGTCCTCAGGGCTTGGGGGTTATTCAGTACTTC; CDR3 protein: CASSPQGLGVIQYF
D gene: NA; J gene: TRBJ2-1; V gene: TRBV9; clone size: NA; CDR3 DNA: TGTGCCAGCAGCGTAGACGGTTACAATGAGCAGTTCTTC; CDR3 protein: CASSVDGYNEQFF
D gene: NA; J gene: TRBJ2-1; V gene: TRBV6-5; clone size: NA; CDR3 DNA: TGTGCCACCCAGTTACTCTGGGCTAATGAGCAGTTCTTC; CDR3 protein: CATQLLWANEQFF
D gene: TRBD1; J gene: TRBJ2-7; V gene: TRBV11-2; clone size: NA; CDR3 DNA: TGTGCCAGCACCCCGAGGACAGGCTACGAGCAGTACTTC; CDR3 protein: CASTPRTGYEQYF
D gene: NA; J gene: TRBJ2-7; V gene: TRBV29-1; clone size: NA; CDR3 DNA: TGCAGCGTTGCCAGGGACACCTCCTACGAGCAGTACTTC; CDR3 protein: CSVARDTSYEQYF
D gene: NA; J gene: TRBJ2-7; V gene: TRBV28; clone size: once; CDR3 DNA: TGTGCCAGCAGTTTGGTCGCGGGTACAGCCTACGAGCAGTACTTC; CDR3 protein: CASSLVAGTAYEQYF
D gene: NA; J gene: TRBJ2-7; V gene: TRBV4-1; clone size: once; CDR3 DNA: TGCGCCAGCAGCCAACCGCCAGGATGGGAGCAGTACTTC; CDR3 protein: CASSQPPGWEQYF
D gene: NA; J gene: TRBJ2-7; V gene: TRBV1; clone size: NA; CDR3 DNA: TGCACCAGCAGAGGGCGAAGGCGAGAGGGCCTCGACGAGCAGTACTTC; CDR3 protein: CTSRGRRREGLDEQYF
D gene: TRBD2; J gene: TRBJ2-5; V gene: TRBV30; clone size: NA; CDR3 DNA: TGTGCCTGGAGCGTCGGACTAGCGGGATTAAGAGAGACCCAGTACTTC; CDR3 protein: CAWSVGLAGLRETQYF
D gene: NA; J gene: TRBJ2-7; V gene: TRBV7-2; clone size: NA; CDR3 DNA: TGTGCCAGCAGCCTCAGTGGAGGGCACGAGCAGTACTTC; CDR3 protein: CASSLSGGHEQYF
D gene: TRBD2; J gene: TRBJ2-1; V gene: TRBV7-9; clone size: NA; CDR3 DNA: TGTGCCAGCAGCCAGACTAGCGGGGTTAGGAGAGGGGAGCAGTTCTTC; CDR3 protein: CASSQTSGVRRGEQFF
D gene: NA; J gene: TRBJ1-4; V gene: TRBV6-1; clone size: NA; CDR3 DNA: TGTGCCAGCAGTGACGGACCGATGCCCAATGAAAAACTGTTTTTT; CDR3 protein: CASSDGPMPNEKLFF
D gene: TRBD1; J gene: TRBJ2-7; V gene: TRBV7-9; clone size: NA; CDR3 DNA: TGTGCCAGCAGCAGGGGACAGGCGGAGTACTTC; CDR3 protein: CASSRGQAEYF
D gene: NA; J gene: TRBJ2-7; V gene: TRBV4-1; clone size: once; CDR3 DNA: TGCGCCAGCAGCCAGCTCCGGGACCAATTCTACGAGCAGTACTTC; CDR3 protein: CASSQLRDQFYEQYF
D gene: NA; J gene: TRBJ1-1; V gene: TRBV21-1; clone size: NA; CDR3 DNA: TGTGCCAGCAGCAACGAGTCAGGGGGTACTGAAGCTTTCTTT; CDR3 protein: CASSNESGGTEAFF
D gene: NA; J gene: TRBJ2-5; V gene: TRBV23-1; clone size: once; CDR3 DNA: TGCGCCAGCAGTCACCCCCTGGGGGCGGGGGTAGAGACCCAGTACTTC; CDR3 protein: CASSHPLGAGVETQYF
D gene: TRBD1; J gene: TRBJ2-7; V gene: TRBV5-1; clone size: NA; CDR3 DNA: TGCGCCAGCAGCAATACAGGGGTTAGCTACGAGCAGTACTTC; CDR3 protein: CASSNTGVSYEQYF